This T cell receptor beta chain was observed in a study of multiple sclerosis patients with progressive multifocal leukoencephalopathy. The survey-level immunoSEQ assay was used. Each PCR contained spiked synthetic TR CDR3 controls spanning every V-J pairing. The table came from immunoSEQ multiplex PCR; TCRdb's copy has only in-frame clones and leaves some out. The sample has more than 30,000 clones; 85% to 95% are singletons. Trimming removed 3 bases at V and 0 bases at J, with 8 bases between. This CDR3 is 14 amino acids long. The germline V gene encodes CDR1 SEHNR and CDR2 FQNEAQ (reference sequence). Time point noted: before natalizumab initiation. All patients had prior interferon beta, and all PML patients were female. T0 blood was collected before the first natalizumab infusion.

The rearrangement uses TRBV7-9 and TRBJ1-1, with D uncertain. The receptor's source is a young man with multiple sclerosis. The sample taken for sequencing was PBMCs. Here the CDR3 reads CASSLGNLNTEAFF. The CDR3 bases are TGTGCCAGCAGCTTGGGGAATTTGAACACTGAAGCTTTCTTT.